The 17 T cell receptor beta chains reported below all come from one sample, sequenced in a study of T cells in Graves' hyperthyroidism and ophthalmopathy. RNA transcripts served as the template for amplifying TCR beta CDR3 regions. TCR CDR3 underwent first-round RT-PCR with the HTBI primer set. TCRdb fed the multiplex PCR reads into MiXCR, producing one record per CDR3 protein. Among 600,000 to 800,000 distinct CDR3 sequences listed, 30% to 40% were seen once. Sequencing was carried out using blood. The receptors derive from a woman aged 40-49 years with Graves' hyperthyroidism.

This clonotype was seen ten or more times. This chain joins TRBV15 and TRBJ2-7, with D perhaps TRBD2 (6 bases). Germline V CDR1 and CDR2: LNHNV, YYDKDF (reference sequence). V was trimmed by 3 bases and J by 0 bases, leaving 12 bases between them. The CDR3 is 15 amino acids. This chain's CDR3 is CATSRGGDSSYEQYF. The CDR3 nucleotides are TGTGCCACCAGCAGGGGCGGGGATAGCTCCTACGAGCAGTACTTC. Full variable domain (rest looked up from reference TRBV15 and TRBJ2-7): DAMVIQNPRYQVTQFGKPVTLSCSQTLNHNVMYWYQQKSSQAPKLLFHYYDKDFNNEADTPDNFQSRRPNTSFCFLDIRSPGLGDTAMYLCATSRGGDSSYEQYFGPGTRLTVT.

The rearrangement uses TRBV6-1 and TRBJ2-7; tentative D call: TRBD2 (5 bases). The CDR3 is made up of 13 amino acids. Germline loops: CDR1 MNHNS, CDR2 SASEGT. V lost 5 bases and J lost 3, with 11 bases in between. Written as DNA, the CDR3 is TGTGCCAGCAGTACCAGCAGCGGCTACGAGCAGTACTTC. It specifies CASSTSSGYEQYF.

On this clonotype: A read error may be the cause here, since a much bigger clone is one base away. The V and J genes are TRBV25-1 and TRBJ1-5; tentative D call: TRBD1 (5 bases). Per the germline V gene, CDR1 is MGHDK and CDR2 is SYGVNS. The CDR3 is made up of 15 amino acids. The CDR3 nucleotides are TGTACCAGCAGTGATAACAGGCTAGGCGATCAGCCCCAGCATTTT. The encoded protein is CTSSDNRLGDQPQHF.

The CDR3 sequence is CASSQESRGQGGYGYTF. CDR3 DNA sequence: TGCGCCAGCAGCCAAGAATCTCGCGGACAGGGCGGCTATGGCTACACCTTC. This chain links TRBV4-3 with TRBJ1-2; TRBD1 aligns across 8 bases. The CDR3 has 17 amino acids. In germline, CDR1 is LGHNA, CDR2 YSLEER. V was clipped by 0 bases and J by 4 bases; unmatched bases: 10.

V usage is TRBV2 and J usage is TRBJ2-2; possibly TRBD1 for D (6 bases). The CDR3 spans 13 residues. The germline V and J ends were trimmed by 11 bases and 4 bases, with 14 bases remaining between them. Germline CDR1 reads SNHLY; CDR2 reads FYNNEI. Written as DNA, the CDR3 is TGTGCCGGGTCGTTGGGGGCCACCGGGGAGCTGTTTTTT. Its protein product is CAGSLGATGELFF.

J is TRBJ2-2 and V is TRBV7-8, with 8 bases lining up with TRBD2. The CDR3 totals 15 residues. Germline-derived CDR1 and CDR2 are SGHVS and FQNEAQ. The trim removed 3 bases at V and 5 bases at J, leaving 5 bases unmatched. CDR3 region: CASSFGTRGTGELFF. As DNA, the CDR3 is TGTGCCAGCAGCTTTGGGACTAGAGGGACCGGGGAGCTGTTTTTT. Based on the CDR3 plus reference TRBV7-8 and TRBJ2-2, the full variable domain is GAGVSQSPRYKVAKRGQDVALRCDPISGHVSLFWYQQALGQGPEFLTYFQNEAQLDKSGLPSDRFFAERPEGSVSTLKIQRTQQEDSAVYLCASSFGTRGTGELFFGEGSRLTVL.

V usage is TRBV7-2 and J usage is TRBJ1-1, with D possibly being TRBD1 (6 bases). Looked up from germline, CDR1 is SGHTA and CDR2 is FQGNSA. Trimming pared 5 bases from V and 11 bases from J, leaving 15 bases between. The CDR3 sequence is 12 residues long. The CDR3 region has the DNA TGTGCCAGCAGCCCGTCGCGGGGGGCCGCTTTCTTT. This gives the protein CASSPSRGAAFF.

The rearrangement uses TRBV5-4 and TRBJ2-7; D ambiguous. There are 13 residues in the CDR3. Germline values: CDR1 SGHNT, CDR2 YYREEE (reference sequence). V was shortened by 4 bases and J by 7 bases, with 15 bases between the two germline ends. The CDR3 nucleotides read TGTGCCAGCAGCCAAGATCCTGGTCGGGAGCAGTACTTC. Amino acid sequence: CASSQDPGREQYF.

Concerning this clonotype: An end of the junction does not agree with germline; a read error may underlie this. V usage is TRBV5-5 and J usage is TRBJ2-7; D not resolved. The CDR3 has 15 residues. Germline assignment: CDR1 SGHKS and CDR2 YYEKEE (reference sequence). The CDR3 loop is CASSQNLVKPGEQYF. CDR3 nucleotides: TGCGCCAGCAGCCAAAATCTAGTCAAGCCAGGCGAGCAGTACTTC.

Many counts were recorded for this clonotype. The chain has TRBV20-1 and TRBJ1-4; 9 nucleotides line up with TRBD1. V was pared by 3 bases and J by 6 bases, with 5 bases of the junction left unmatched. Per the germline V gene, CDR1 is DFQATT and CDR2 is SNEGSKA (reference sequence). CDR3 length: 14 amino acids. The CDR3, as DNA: TGCAGTGCTAGGGACAACAGGGGGCATGAAAAACTGTTTTTT. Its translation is CSARDNRGHEKLFF.

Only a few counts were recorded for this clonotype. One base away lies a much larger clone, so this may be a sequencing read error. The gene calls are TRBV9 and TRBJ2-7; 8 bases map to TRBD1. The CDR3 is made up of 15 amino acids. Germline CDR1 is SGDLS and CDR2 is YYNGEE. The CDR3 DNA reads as TGTGCCAGCAGCGCCGGGACAGGTAATACCTACGGGCAGTACTTC. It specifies CASSAGTGNTYGQYF.

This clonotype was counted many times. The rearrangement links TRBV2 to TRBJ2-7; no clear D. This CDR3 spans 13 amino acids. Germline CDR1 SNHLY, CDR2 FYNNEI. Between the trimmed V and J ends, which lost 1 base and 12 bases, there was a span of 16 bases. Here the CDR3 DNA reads TGTGCCAGCAGTGAAGGTGAATTGGGGTGGCGGTACTTC. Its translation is CASSEGELGWRYF.

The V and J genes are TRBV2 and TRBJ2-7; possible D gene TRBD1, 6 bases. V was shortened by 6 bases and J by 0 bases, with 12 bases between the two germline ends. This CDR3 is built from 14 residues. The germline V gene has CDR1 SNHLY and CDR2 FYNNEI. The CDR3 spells CASRYDRFSYEQYF. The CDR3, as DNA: TGTGCCAGCAGATACGACAGGTTCTCCTACGAGCAGTACTTC.

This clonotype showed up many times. CDR3 nucleotides: TGTGCCAGCAGCTCCCACAGGGGGACTGAAAAACTGTTTTTT. Encoded protein: CASSSHRGTEKLFF. J is TRBJ1-4 and V is TRBV7-8, with 8 bases aligning to TRBD1. Germline lookup yields CDR1 SGHVS and CDR2 FQNEAQ. This CDR3 is 14 amino acids long. The V segment lost 4 bases and the J segment 7 bases; nucleotides outside the gene matches: 5. Full variable domain (remainder filled in from reference TRBV7-8 and TRBJ1-4): GAGVSQSPRYKVAKRGQDVALRCDPISGHVSLFWYQQALGQGPEFLTYFQNEAQLDKSGLPSDRFFAERPEGSVSTLKIQRTQQEDSAVYLCASSSHRGTEKLFFGSGTQLSVL.

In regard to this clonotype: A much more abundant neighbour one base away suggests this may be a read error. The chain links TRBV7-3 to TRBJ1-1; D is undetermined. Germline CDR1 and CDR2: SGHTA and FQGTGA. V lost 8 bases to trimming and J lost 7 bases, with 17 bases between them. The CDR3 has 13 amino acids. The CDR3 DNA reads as TGTGCCAGCGGCCTCGGACCGGGCGTTGAAGCTTTCTTT. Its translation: CASGLGPGVEAFF.

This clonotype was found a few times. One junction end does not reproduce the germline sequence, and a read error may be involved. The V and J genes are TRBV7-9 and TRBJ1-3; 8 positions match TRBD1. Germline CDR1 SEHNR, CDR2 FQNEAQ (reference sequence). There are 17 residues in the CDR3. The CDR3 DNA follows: TGCGCCAGCAGCCAGGACAGGGAGAGGCTCTCTGGAAACACCATATATTTT. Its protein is CASSQDRERLSGNTIYF.

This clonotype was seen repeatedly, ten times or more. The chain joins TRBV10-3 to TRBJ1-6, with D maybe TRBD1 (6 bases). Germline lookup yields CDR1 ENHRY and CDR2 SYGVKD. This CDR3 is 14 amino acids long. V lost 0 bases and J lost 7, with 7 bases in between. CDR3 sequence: CAISESGANSPLHF. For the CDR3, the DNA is TGTGCCATCAGTGAGTCGGGGGCGAATTCACCCCTCCACTTT.